These 2 T cell receptor beta chains came from one sample sequenced in a study of T-cell reconstitution after alpha-beta-depleted transplantation in children. The authors prepared the TCRbeta library with unique molecular identifiers. MiXCR, applied by TCRdb to the PCR reads, yields one record per CDR3 protein. This table has 300,000 to 400,000 distinct CDR3 sequences, more than 10% appearing once. This specimen was PBMCs, taken from the stem cell graft. Source of these receptors: a human donor who donated a stem cell graft to a child with Fanconi anemia.

This clonotype showed up many times. The gene calls are TRBV20-1 and TRBJ2-7; D gene unclear. Germline V gene data show CDR1 as DFQATT and CDR2 as SNEGSKA (reference sequence). Between the trimmed V and J ends, which lost 3 bases and 3 bases, there was a span of 12 bases. The CDR3 extends over 13 amino acids. For the CDR3, the DNA is TGCAGTGCTAGCGCTCAGTTGGGCTACGAGCAGTACTTC. Encoded protein: CSASAQLGYEQYF.

The chain uses TRBV7-9 and TRBJ2-3, with 8 bases aligning to TRBD1. The CDR3 covers 16 residues. Germline V CDR1 and CDR2: SEHNR, FQNEAQ (reference sequence). Unmatched junction bases numbered 12, after V lost 5 bases and J lost 5 bases. CDR3 region: CASSALGDRWGDTQYF. The DNA for the CDR3 is TGTGCCAGCAGCGCCCTCGGGGACAGGTGGGGAGATACGCAGTATTTT.